This is a list of T cell receptor beta chains from one sample in a study of metastatic and nonmetastatic thyroid tumors. TCRdb re-clonotyped the PCR reads through MiXCR. This table has about 20,000 clones, roughly 18% appearing once. The sequenced sample was adjacent normal tissue. These receptors originate from a male donor with papillary thyroid cancer or a benign thyroid nodule (not recorded which). Some clones in this sample may be carry-over from other donors' samples. Each CDR3 is given with its conserved first and last residue. Fields, in order: D gene, J gene, clone size, V gene, CDR3 protein, CDR3 DNA. A D gene is named only where the DNA matches it firmly. Clone size is not always given. Where it is, it says once, few, many or a class for expanded clones.

D gene: NA
J gene: TRBJ2-7
clone size: medium-sized
V gene: TRBV28
CDR3 protein: CASSAAYEQYF
CDR3 DNA: TGTGCCAGCAGTGCCGCCTACGAGCAGTACTTC

D gene: TRBD1
J gene: TRBJ2-3
clone size: many
V gene: TRBV5-1
CDR3 protein: CASSMRQGSTDTQYF
CDR3 DNA: TGCGCCAGCAGCATGAGACAGGGTAGCACAGATACGCAGTATTTT

D gene: TRBD2
J gene: TRBJ2-5
clone size: many
V gene: TRBV9
CDR3 protein: CASSVSGSWEETQYF
CDR3 DNA: TGTGCCAGCAGCGTAAGCGGGAGTTGGGAAGAGACCCAGTACTTC

D gene: TRBD1
J gene: TRBJ2-7
clone size: medium-sized
V gene: TRBV28
CDR3 protein: CASSLIQGLSSYEQYF
CDR3 DNA: TGTGCCAGCAGTCTCATACAGGGGCTAAGCTCCTACGAGCAGTACTTC

D gene: TRBD2
J gene: TRBJ2-7
clone size: medium-sized
V gene: TRBV27
CDR3 protein: CASSPESGSSYEQYF
CDR3 DNA: TGTGCCAGCAGTCCCGAGAGCGGGAGCTCCTACGAGCAGTACTTC

D gene: NA
J gene: TRBJ2-7
clone size: many
V gene: TRBV4-1
CDR3 protein: CASSQDIVDSDEQYF
CDR3 DNA: TGCGCCAGCAGCCAAGATATCGTGGATTCCGACGAGCAGTACTTC

D gene: NA
J gene: TRBJ1-2
clone size: many
V gene: TRBV24-1
CDR3 protein: CATSGTVDYGYTF
CDR3 DNA: TGTGCCACCAGTGGAACGGTAGACTATGGCTACACCTTC

D gene: TRBD2
J gene: TRBJ2-7
clone size: many
V gene: TRBV13
CDR3 protein: CASSSLAGGSSYEQYF
CDR3 DNA: TGTGCCAGCAGCTCATTAGCGGGGGGAAGCTCCTACGAGCAGTACTTC

D gene: NA
J gene: TRBJ2-2
clone size: many
V gene: TRBV10-3
CDR3 protein: CAISEQGNTGELFF
CDR3 DNA: TGTGCCATCAGTGAACAGGGGAACACCGGGGAGCTGTTTTTT

D gene: TRBD2
J gene: TRBJ2-4
clone size: many
V gene: TRBV7-9
CDR3 protein: CASGGGGNIQYF
CDR3 DNA: TGTGCCAGCGGCGGGGGGGGAAACATTCAGTACTTC

D gene: TRBD1
J gene: TRBJ2-6
clone size: many
V gene: TRBV7-3
CDR3 protein: CASSRGQLLRSSGANVLTF
CDR3 DNA: TGTGCCAGCAGCCGGGGACAGCTCTTACGATCCTCTGGGGCCAACGTCCTGACTTTC

D gene: NA
J gene: TRBJ2-2
clone size: few
V gene: TRBV6-1
CDR3 protein: CASSELGFGELFF
CDR3 DNA: TGTGCCAGCAGTGAACTCGGTTTTGGCGAGCTGTTTTTT

D gene: NA
J gene: TRBJ2-2
clone size: NA
V gene: TRBV5-1
CDR3 protein: CASIAVWGLNTGELFF
CDR3 DNA: TGCGCCAGCATCGCCGTCTGGGGGCTGAACACCGGGGAGCTGTTTTTT

D gene: NA
J gene: TRBJ1-3
clone size: NA
V gene: TRBV20-1
CDR3 protein: CSAPAGRLGSGNTIYF
CDR3 DNA: TGCAGTGCTCCCGCGGGGCGGTTAGGATCTGGAAACACCATATATTTT

D gene: NA
J gene: TRBJ1-5
clone size: many
V gene: TRBV5-1
CDR3 protein: CASSLGVGQPQHF
CDR3 DNA: TGCGCCAGCAGCTTGGGGGTTGGTCAGCCCCAGCATTTT

D gene: TRBD1
J gene: TRBJ2-2
clone size: many
V gene: TRBV12-3/TRBV12-4
CDR3 protein: CASTMTGLNTGELFF
CDR3 DNA: TGTGCCAGCACTATGACAGGGCTCAACACCGGGGAGCTGTTTTTT

D gene: TRBD2
J gene: TRBJ2-2
clone size: NA
V gene: TRBV25-1
CDR3 protein: CARGGLAHTWELFF
CDR3 DNA: TGTGCCAGGGGGGGACTAGCTCACACCTGGGAGCTGTTTTTT

D gene: NA
J gene: TRBJ1-1
clone size: medium-sized
V gene: TRBV10-2
CDR3 protein: CASSVNINRENTEAFF
CDR3 DNA: TGCGCCAGCAGTGTCAACATTAACAGGGAGAACACTGAAGCTTTCTTT

D gene: NA
J gene: TRBJ2-7
clone size: medium-sized
V gene: TRBV12-3/TRBV12-4
CDR3 protein: CASSSYEQYF
CDR3 DNA: TGTGCCAGCAGTTCCTACGAGCAGTACTTC

D gene: TRBD2
J gene: TRBJ2-3
clone size: many
V gene: TRBV9
CDR3 protein: CASSDIGGRAFGDTQYF
CDR3 DNA: TGTGCCAGCAGCGACATTGGAGGGAGGGCCTTTGGGGATACGCAGTATTTT

D gene: NA
J gene: TRBJ1-2
clone size: many
V gene: TRBV25-1
CDR3 protein: CASSPGGAWGYTF
CDR3 DNA: TGTGCCAGCAGTCCGGGGGGGGCCTGGGGCTACACCTTC

D gene: NA
J gene: TRBJ1-1
clone size: many
V gene: TRBV7-9
CDR3 protein: CASSHKQGLNTEAFF
CDR3 DNA: TGTGCCAGCAGTCATAAACAGGGCCTGAACACTGAAGCTTTCTTT

D gene: NA
J gene: TRBJ2-7
clone size: many
V gene: TRBV4-2
CDR3 protein: CASSADWKEQYF
CDR3 DNA: TGTGCCAGCAGCGCCGACTGGAAAGAGCAGTACTTC

D gene: TRBD1
J gene: TRBJ2-7
clone size: NA
V gene: TRBV14
CDR3 protein: CASSQRTGAYERYF
CDR3 DNA: TGTGCCAGCAGCCAAAGGACAGGGGCCTACGAGCGGTACTTC

D gene: TRBD1
J gene: TRBJ2-3
clone size: medium-sized
V gene: TRBV2
CDR3 protein: CASSGQELDTQYF
CDR3 DNA: TGTGCCAGCAGCGGACAGGAACTCGATACGCAGTATTTT

D gene: TRBD1
J gene: TRBJ2-3
clone size: NA
V gene: TRBV5-1
CDR3 protein: CASGFDRAVADAQYF
CDR3 DNA: TGCGCCAGCGGCTTTGACAGGGCCGTTGCAGATGCGCAGTATTTT

D gene: NA
J gene: TRBJ2-1
clone size: many
V gene: TRBV20-1
CDR3 protein: CSAPTQSSYNEQFF
CDR3 DNA: TGCAGTGCACCTACACAAAGCTCCTACAATGAGCAGTTCTTC

D gene: NA
J gene: TRBJ1-1
clone size: many
V gene: TRBV20-1
CDR3 protein: CSASIDSADTEAFF
CDR3 DNA: TGCAGTGCTTCTATAGACAGTGCTGACACTGAAGCTTTCTTT

D gene: NA
J gene: TRBJ1-2
clone size: medium-sized
V gene: TRBV6-1
CDR3 protein: CASGQGNGYTF
CDR3 DNA: TGTGCCAGCGGCCAGGGGAACGGCTACACCTTC

D gene: NA
J gene: TRBJ2-1
clone size: medium-sized
V gene: TRBV6-1
CDR3 protein: CASTFSSGLLDEQFF
CDR3 DNA: TGTGCCAGCACTTTCTCATCGGGACTTCTCGATGAGCAGTTCTTC

D gene: TRBD1
J gene: TRBJ2-1
clone size: NA
V gene: TRBV20-1
CDR3 protein: CSAPGQGYDEQFF
CDR3 DNA: TGCAGTGCTCCGGGACAGGGGTACGACGAGCAGTTCTTC

D gene: NA
J gene: TRBJ1-2
clone size: medium-sized
V gene: TRBV6-1
CDR3 protein: CASSESIGTLKFF
CDR3 DNA: TGTGCCAGCAGTGAAAGTATTGGGACCTTAAAGTTCTTC

D gene: TRBD2
J gene: TRBJ2-3
clone size: many
V gene: TRBV30
CDR3 protein: CAWSDGGGPQYF
CDR3 DNA: TGTGCCTGGAGTGATGGCGGGGGGCCGCAGTATTTT

D gene: NA
J gene: TRBJ1-2
clone size: many
V gene: TRBV25-1
CDR3 protein: CASSGTVETNYGYTF
CDR3 DNA: TGTGCCAGCAGCGGGACGGTAGAGACTAACTATGGCTACACCTTC

D gene: NA
J gene: TRBJ1-5
clone size: many
V gene: TRBV2
CDR3 protein: CASSAAGGNQPQHF
CDR3 DNA: TGTGCCAGCAGTGCGGCAGGGGGCAATCAGCCCCAGCATTTT

D gene: NA
J gene: TRBJ2-7
clone size: few
V gene: TRBV2
CDR3 protein: CASIEGISYEQYF
CDR3 DNA: TGTGCCAGCATCGAAGGGATATCCTACGAGCAGTACTTC

D gene: TRBD2
J gene: TRBJ2-5
clone size: many
V gene: TRBV20-1
CDR3 protein: CSAPQLAGKETQYF
CDR3 DNA: TGCAGTGCTCCCCAACTAGCGGGGAAAGAGACCCAGTACTTC

D gene: NA
J gene: TRBJ1-1
clone size: medium-sized
V gene: TRBV6-1
CDR3 protein: CASSSRQMNTEAFF
CDR3 DNA: TGTGCCAGCAGCTCAAGACAGATGAACACTGAAGCTTTCTTT

D gene: NA
J gene: TRBJ1-2
clone size: medium-sized
V gene: TRBV12-3/TRBV12-4
CDR3 protein: CASSPTGNNYGYTF
CDR3 DNA: TGTGCCAGCAGCCCAACCGGCAATAACTATGGCTACACCTTC

D gene: NA
J gene: TRBJ2-7
clone size: medium-sized
V gene: TRBV20-1
CDR3 protein: CSARWGDFYEQYF
CDR3 DNA: TGCAGTGCTAGATGGGGGGATTTCTACGAGCAGTACTTC

D gene: NA
J gene: TRBJ2-3
clone size: NA
V gene: TRBV11-2
CDR3 protein: CASSLDMGIGTDTQYF
CDR3 DNA: TGTGCCAGCAGCTTAGATATGGGAATAGGTACAGATACGCAGTATTTT

D gene: TRBD1
J gene: TRBJ1-5
clone size: medium-sized
V gene: TRBV6-1
CDR3 protein: CASTSTGRLLNQPQHF
CDR3 DNA: TGTGCCAGCACTTCGACAGGGCGGCTACTCAATCAGCCCCAGCATTTT

D gene: TRBD1
J gene: TRBJ1-2
clone size: few
V gene: TRBV11-2
CDR3 protein: CASSLGRQGAQVAGYTF
CDR3 DNA: TGTGCCAGCAGCTTAGGAAGACAGGGGGCGCAGGTAGCTGGCTACACCTTC